Each of the 14 T cell receptor beta chains below was sequenced from the same sample in a study of cytomegalovirus exposure and HLA in healthy donors. The PCR used 60 Vbeta and 13 Jbeta primers. TCRdb's table, derived via immunoSEQ multiplex PCR, lists solely in-frame clones and lacks some. Altogether approximately 110,000 clones are present, 70% being singletons, with the ten largest covering approximately 10%. The sample consisted of PBMCs. The receptors here all came from a man in his forties or fifties in good health and CMV-seropositive.

This chain uses TRBV7-8 with TRBJ2-7; 9 nucleotides align to TRBD2. Germline V gene data show CDR1 as SGHVS and CDR2 as FQNEAQ. The CDR3 is made up of 15 amino acids. The V segment lost 7 bases and the J segment 1 base; nucleotides outside the gene matches: 8. CDR3 sequence reads: CASKLRLAGSYEQYF. The CDR3 region has the DNA TGTGCCAGCAAGCTTCGGCTAGCGGGGTCCTACGAGCAGTACTTC.

Comment on this clone: An end of the junction does not agree with germline; a read error may underlie this. This chain joins TRBV30 and TRBJ1-3; weak D call: TRBD1 (5 bases). Germline V gene sequence: CDR1 GTSNPN, CDR2 SVGIG (reference sequence). This CDR3 has 11 amino acids. CDR3 DNA sequence: TGTGCCTGGAGTGGCGGGACCCACGGTATTTTT. Amino acid sequence: CAWSGGTHGIF.

This clone was observed a handful of times. The rearrangement links TRBV18 to TRBJ2-3; D not certain. The V gene lost 2 bases and the J gene lost 1 base, with 13 bases spanning the gap. Germline V CDR1 and CDR2: KGHSH, LQKENI. The CDR3 is 16 amino acids. CDR3 in amino acids: CASSPMVRSGTDTQYF. CDR3 bases: TGTGCCAGCTCACCAATGGTTCGGTCGGGCACAGATACGCAGTATTTT.

This clone was counted once. The J gene is TRBJ1-1, the V gene TRBV18, with D possibly TRBD1 on 6 matching bases. This CDR3 is 12 amino acids long. The germline CDR1 and CDR2 sequences are KGHSH and LQKENI. V was pared by 0 bases and J by 11 bases, with 10 bases between. As DNA, the CDR3 is TGTGCCAGCTCACCACCGCAGGGGCCCGCTTTCTTT. Protein: CASSPPQGPAFF.

The V gene is TRBV2, the J gene TRBJ2-7, with 9 bases aligning to TRBD2. The germline gives CDR1 SNHLY, CDR2 FYNNEI. Trimming took 8 bases from V and 4 from J; bases not matched to a gene: 18. This CDR3 has 17 amino acids. The CDR3 sequence: CASGRAGGPVVGYEQYF. DNA of the CDR3: TGTGCCAGCGGAAGGGCGGGAGGGCCGGTGGTGGGATACGAGCAGTACTTC.

The genes are TRBV11-1 and TRBJ2-7, with a weak D call TRBD1 (6 bases). The V gene lost 3 bases and the J gene lost 2 bases, with 11 bases spanning the gap. The V gene's germline CDR1 is SGHAT and CDR2 FQDESV (reference sequence). This CDR3 spans 14 amino acids. The CDR3 here is CASSFPQGPYEQYV. CDR3 sequence (DNA): TGTGCCAGCAGCTTCCCACAGGGACCCTACGAGCAGTACGTC.

The chain couples TRBV28 to TRBJ1-5, with 8 bases lining up with TRBD1. CDR1 MDHEN and CDR2 SYDVKM come from the germline V gene. V lost 5 bases and J lost 7; bases outside the gene matches: 13. This CDR3 contains 16 residues. CDR3 protein: CASSLGQGNSIQPQHF. The CDR3 DNA is TGTGCCAGCAGTCTAGGACAGGGTAACTCAATACAGCCCCAGCATTTT.

This clone was seen a few times. This rearrangement joins TRBV6-1 to TRBJ2-7, with D perhaps matching TRBD2 (6 bases). The length of the CDR3 is 15 residues. V was shortened by 4 bases and J by 2 bases, with 15 bases between the two germline ends. Germline-derived CDR1 and CDR2 are MNHNS and SASEGT. The CDR3 loop is CASSVSGREAYEQYF. Here the CDR3 DNA reads TGTGCCAGCAGTGTCTCGGGCAGGGAGGCCTACGAGCAGTACTTC.

This chain connects TRBV11-2 to TRBJ2-7, with no clear D. Germline values: CDR1 SGHAT, CDR2 FQNNGV. The CDR3 contains 15 residues. Trimming took off 0 bases at V and 3 bases at J, with 12 bases between the two ends. The CDR3: CASSLDPSGFYEQYV. The CDR3 region has the DNA TGTGCCAGCAGCTTAGATCCCTCCGGGTTCTACGAGCAGTACGTC.

The rearrangement joins TRBV28 to TRBJ1-5; D is uncertain. CDR1 and CDR2 (germline): MDHEN, SYDVKM. The V gene lost 3 bases and the J gene lost 3 bases, with 6 bases spanning the gap. CDR3 length: 13 amino acids. CDR3 amino acids: CASSLDYNQPQHF. CDR3 DNA sequence: TGTGCCAGCAGTTTGGACTACAATCAGCCCCAGCATTTT.

This sequence joins TRBV30 and TRBJ1-2; no definite D call. V lost 4 bases to trimming and J lost 11 bases, with 17 bases between them. Germline CDR1 GTSNPN, CDR2 SVGIG (reference sequence). The CDR3 contains 12 residues. CDR3 sequence (DNA): TGTGCCTGGACTGATGGCAGGCCTCGTTACACCTTC. This codes for CAWTDGRPRYTF.

The chain combines TRBV6-6 with TRBJ2-3, with TRBD1 matching 7 bases. Germline V CDR1 and CDR2: MNHNY, SVGAGI (reference sequence). The V segment lost 4 bases and the J segment 2 bases; nucleotides outside the gene matches: 9. The CDR3 loop spans 16 amino acids. DNA of the CDR3: TGTGCCAGCAGTTCGCCGGGACAGAAAAACACAGATACGCAGTATTTT. Its protein product is CASSSPGQKNTDTQYF.

J is TRBJ2-1 and V is TRBV13; 8 bases fit TRBD1. Trimming removed 5 bases from V and 2 bases from J; junction bases left unmatched: 8. Germline lookup yields CDR1 PRHDT and CDR2 FYEKMQ (reference sequence). The length of the CDR3 is 16 residues. For the CDR3, the DNA is TGTGCCAGCAGCGACACGACAGGGGCGGCCTACAATGAGCAGTTCTTC. Translating gives CASSDTTGAAYNEQFF.

The chain recombines TRBV5-1 with TRBJ2-6; D is undetermined. The germline V gene encodes CDR1 SGHRS and CDR2 YFSETQ. The CDR3 has 16 residues. The V end was cut by 0 bases, the J end by 0 bases, with 7 bases between. This chain's CDR3 is CASSLGESSGANVLTF. In nucleotides, the CDR3 is TGCGCCAGCAGCTTGGGCGAGAGCTCTGGGGCCAACGTCCTGACTTTC.